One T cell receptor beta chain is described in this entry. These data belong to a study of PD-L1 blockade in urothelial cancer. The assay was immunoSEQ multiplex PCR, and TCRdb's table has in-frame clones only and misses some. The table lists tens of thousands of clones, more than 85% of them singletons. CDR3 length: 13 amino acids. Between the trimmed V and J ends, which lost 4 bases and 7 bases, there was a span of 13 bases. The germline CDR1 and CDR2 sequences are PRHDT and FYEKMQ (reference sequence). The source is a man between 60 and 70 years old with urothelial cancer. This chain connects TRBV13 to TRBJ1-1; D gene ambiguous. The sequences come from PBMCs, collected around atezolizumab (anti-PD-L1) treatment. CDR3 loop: CASSYGLEREAFF. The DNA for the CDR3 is TGTGCCAGCAGCTACGGACTGGAACGTGAAGCTTTCTTT. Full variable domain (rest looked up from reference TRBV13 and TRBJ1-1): AAGVIQSPRHLIKEKRETATLKCYPIPRHDTVYWYQQGPGQDPQFLISFYEKMQSDKGSIPDRFSAQQFSDYHSELNMSSLELGDSALYFCASSYGLEREAFFGQGTRLTVV.